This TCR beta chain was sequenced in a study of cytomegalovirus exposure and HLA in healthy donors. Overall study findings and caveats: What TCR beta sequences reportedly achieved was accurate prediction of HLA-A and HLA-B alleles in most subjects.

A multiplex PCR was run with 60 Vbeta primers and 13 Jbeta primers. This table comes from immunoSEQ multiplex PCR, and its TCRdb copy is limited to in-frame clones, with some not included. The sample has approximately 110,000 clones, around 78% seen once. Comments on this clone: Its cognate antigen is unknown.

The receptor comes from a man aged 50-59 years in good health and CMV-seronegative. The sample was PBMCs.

The CDR3, as DNA: TGTGCCAGCAGCTTAGAGAGGCAGGGTGGTGGCTACACCTTC. Amino acid sequence: CASSLERQGGGYTF. The chain joins TRBV11-2 to TRBJ1-2; possible D gene TRBD1, 5 bases. Germline V gene data show CDR1 as SGHAT and CDR2 as FQNNGV. The germline V and J ends were trimmed by 0 bases and 7 bases, with 12 bases remaining between them. The CDR3 loop spans 14 amino acids.